Below, 8 T cell receptor beta chains from the same sample are listed, as sequenced in a study of T cell changes during pregnancy in multiple sclerosis. TCRdb keeps only in-frame clones here, not all; method: immunoSEQ multiplex PCR. Of 70,000 to 95,000 clones listed, 90% to 95% were seen once; the top ten hold roughly 2.5%. The sequenced sample was peripheral blood, obtained in the second trimester of pregnancy. The receptors originated from a female donor with multiple sclerosis, enrolled in a pregnancy study.

Here the CDR3 reads CASSYIDRPGLYNEQFF. As DNA, the CDR3 is TGTGCCAGCAGCTATATTGACAGGCCTGGGCTTTACAATGAGCAGTTCTTC. This chain links TRBV5-6 with TRBJ2-1; TRBD1 is a possible D gene (6 bases). CDR3 length: 17 residues. Trimming cost V 3 bases and J 4 bases, with 20 bases left between them. CDR1 and CDR2 (germline): SGHDT, YYEEEE.

This sequence joins TRBV19 and TRBJ1-5; 8 bases agree with TRBD1. This CDR3 comprises 13 residues. Losses at the gene ends were 8 bases for V and 6 bases for J; bases not matched to a gene: 6. Per germline, CDR1 LNHDA and CDR2 SQIVND (reference sequence). The CDR3 coding sequence is TGTGCCAGTCATGGGACAGGTCCTCAGCCCCAGCATTTT. Translating gives CASHGTGPQPQHF.

Comments on this clone: The sample has other DNA sequences that encode this CDR3 too. The chain couples TRBV6-4 to TRBJ2-3, with TRBD2 matching 10 bases. CDR1 is MRHNA, CDR2 SNTAGT, per germline. V lost 11 bases, J lost 1 base, and 6 bases stayed unmatched. CDR3 length: 14 residues. CDR3: CASSLAGGTDTQYF. The CDR3 DNA sequence: TGTGCCTCCTCTCTAGCGGGGGGCACAGATACGCAGTATTTT.

The chain links TRBV9 to TRBJ1-5; weak D call: TRBD1 (5 bases). The CDR3 runs 15 residues. Trimming shortened V by 0 bases and J by 9 bases, and 16 bases separated the two germline ends. From germline, CDR1 is SGDLS and CDR2 YYNGEE. In DNA, the CDR3 is TGTGCCAGCAGCGTAGCAGCGGGGGGAGCCGGGCCCCAGCATTTT. Amino acid sequence: CASSVAAGGAGPQHF.

CDR3 DNA sequence: TGTGCCAGTAGTGCGGGACAGGGGTTTGGCTACACCTTC. This gives the protein CASSAGQGFGYTF. This rearrangement joins TRBV19 to TRBJ1-2; 10 bases fit TRBD1. CDR1 and CDR2 (germline): LNHDA, SQIVND (reference sequence). This CDR3 region has 13 residues. V shed 5 bases, J shed 7 bases, and the junction held 4 bases outside the gene matches.

In its sample, this clone was seen once. The chain employs TRBV7-3 and TRBJ1-1; no reliable D call. V was shortened by 2 bases and J by 0 bases, with 4 bases between the two germline ends. The CDR3 contains 13 residues. Germline CDR1 reads SGHTA; CDR2 reads FQGTGA. The CDR3 DNA is TGTGCCAGCAGCTTAGGCATGAACACTGAAGCTTTCTTT. Protein product: CASSLGMNTEAFF.

The CDR3 DNA sequence: TGTGCCAGCTCACAGATCATTTTGTTGGACAGGGGATCTGGAGCTAATGAAAAACTGTTTTTT. It codes for CASSQIILLDRGSGANEKLFF. The chain is built from TRBV18 and TRBJ1-4; 9 positions match TRBD1. Germline V gene lookup returns CDR1 KGHSH and CDR2 LQKENI. The CDR3 runs 21 residues. The V gene end was trimmed by 4 bases and the J gene end by 3 bases; junction bases not matched to a gene: 21.

The V and J genes are TRBV29-1 and TRBJ2-2, with 9 bases aligning to TRBD1. CDR1 is SQVTM, CDR2 ANQGSEA, per germline. This CDR3 has 17 amino acids. V shed 0 bases and J 4 bases; nucleotides not matched to a gene: 9. DNA of the CDR3: TGCAGCGTTGAAGAGCGACAGGGGGTTATAGGCACCGGGGAGCTGTTTTTT. It is translated as CSVEERQGVIGTGELFF.